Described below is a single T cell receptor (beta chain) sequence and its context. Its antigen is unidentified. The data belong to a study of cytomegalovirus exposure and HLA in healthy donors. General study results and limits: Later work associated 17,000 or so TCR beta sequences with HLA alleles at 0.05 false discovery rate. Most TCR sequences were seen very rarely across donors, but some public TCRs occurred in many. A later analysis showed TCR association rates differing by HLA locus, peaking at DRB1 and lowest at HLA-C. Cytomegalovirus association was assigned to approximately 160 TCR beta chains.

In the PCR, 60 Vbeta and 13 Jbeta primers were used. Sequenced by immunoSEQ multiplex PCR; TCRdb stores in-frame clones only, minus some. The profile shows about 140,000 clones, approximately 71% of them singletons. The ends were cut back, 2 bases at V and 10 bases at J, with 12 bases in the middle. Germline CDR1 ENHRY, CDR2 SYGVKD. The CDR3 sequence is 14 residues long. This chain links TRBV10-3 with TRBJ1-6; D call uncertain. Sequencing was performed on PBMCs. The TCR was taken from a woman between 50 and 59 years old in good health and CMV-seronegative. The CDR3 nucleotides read TGTGCCATCAGTGAGCATTCTAAGAGCTCACCCCTCCACTTT. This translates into CAISEHSKSSPLHF.